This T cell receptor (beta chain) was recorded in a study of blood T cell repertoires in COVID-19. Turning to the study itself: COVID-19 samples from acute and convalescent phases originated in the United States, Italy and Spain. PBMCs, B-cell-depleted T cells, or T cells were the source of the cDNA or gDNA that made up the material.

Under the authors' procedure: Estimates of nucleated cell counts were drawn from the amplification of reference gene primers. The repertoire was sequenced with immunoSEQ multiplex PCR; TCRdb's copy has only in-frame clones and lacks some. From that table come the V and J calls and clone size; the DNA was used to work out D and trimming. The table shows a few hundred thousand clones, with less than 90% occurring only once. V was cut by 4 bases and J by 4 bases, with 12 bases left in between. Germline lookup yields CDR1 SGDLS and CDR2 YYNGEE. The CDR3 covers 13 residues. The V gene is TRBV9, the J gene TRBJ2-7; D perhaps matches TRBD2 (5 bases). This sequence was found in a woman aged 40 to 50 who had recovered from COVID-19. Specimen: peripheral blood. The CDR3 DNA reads TGTGCCAGCAGCCCCGACACGGGATACGAGCAGTACTTC. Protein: CASSPDTGYEQYF.